This is a list of T cell receptor beta chains from one sample in a study of CD8 T cell repertoires and HIV-1 epitope variants. Sequencing used immunoSEQ multiplex PCR; TCRdb keeps in-frame clones, though not all of them. This table has a few thousand clones, roughly 70% appearing once. No antigen has been identified for these receptors. The sequenced sample was cultured CD8+ T cells derived from PBMCs. The receptors shown here come from a male donor with HIV. CDR3s include the opening cysteine and the closing phenylalanine or tryptophan. The D gene is left open where the match is weak. Only part of the rows carry a size: once, few, many, or a class if the clone is expanded.

cdr3_aa: CASSRDFNEQFF
cdr3_nt: TGTGCCAGCAGCCGGGACTTCAATGAGCAGTTCTTC
j_call: TRBJ2-1
clone_size: .
d_call: .
v_call: TRBV5-8

cdr3_aa: CASSYLSSGNTIYF
cdr3_nt: TGTGCCAGCAGTTATCTGAGCTCTGGAAACACCATATATTTT
j_call: TRBJ1-3
clone_size: .
d_call: .
v_call: TRBV6-5

cdr3_aa: CVSSGSSTVYNEQFF
cdr3_nt: TGTGTCAGCAGCGGCTCTAGCACGGTCTACAATGAGCAGTTCTTC
j_call: TRBJ2-1
clone_size: .
d_call: .
v_call: TRBV13

cdr3_aa: CASSPAGTGIYNEQFF
cdr3_nt: TGTGCCAGCTCACCAGCCGGGACAGGGATCTACAATGAGCAGTTCTTC
j_call: TRBJ2-1
clone_size: .
d_call: TRBD1
v_call: TRBV18

cdr3_aa: CASSWGPGANYGYTF
cdr3_nt: TGTGCCAGCAGCTGGGGGCCGGGAGCTAACTATGGCTACACCTTC
j_call: TRBJ1-2
clone_size: .
d_call: .
v_call: TRBV5-6

cdr3_aa: CASSSLDRGMNTEAFF
cdr3_nt: TGCGCCAGCAGCTCTTTGGACAGGGGCATGAACACTGAAGCTTTCTTT
j_call: TRBJ1-1
clone_size: .
d_call: TRBD1
v_call: TRBV5-1

cdr3_aa: CASSLATGTLYNEQFF
cdr3_nt: TGTGCCAGCAGCTTAGCGACCGGGACACTCTACAATGAGCAGTTCTTC
j_call: TRBJ2-1
clone_size: .
d_call: .
v_call: TRBV7-9

cdr3_aa: CASSVSSGTVSYEQYF
cdr3_nt: TGTGCCAGCAGTGTATCCTCCGGGACGGTGTCCTACGAGCAGTACTTC
j_call: TRBJ2-7
clone_size: .
d_call: .
v_call: TRBV28

cdr3_aa: CASSYSGRDQPQHF
cdr3_nt: TGTGCCAGCAGCTATTCAGGGAGGGATCAGCCCCAGCATTTT
j_call: TRBJ1-5
clone_size: .
d_call: .
v_call: TRBV7-2

cdr3_aa: CASSLQNSPLHF
cdr3_nt: TGTGCCAGCAGCCTTCAGAATTCACCCCTCCACTTT
j_call: TRBJ1-6
clone_size: .
d_call: .
v_call: TRBV5-4

cdr3_aa: CASSQDLAGRETQYF
cdr3_nt: TGCGCCAGCAGCCAAGATCTAGCGGGGAGGGAGACCCAGTACTTC
j_call: TRBJ2-5
clone_size: .
d_call: TRBD2
v_call: TRBV4-1

cdr3_aa: CASSLGSGDNEQFF
cdr3_nt: TGTGCCAGCAGCTTAGGATCGGGCGACAATGAGCAGTTCTTC
j_call: TRBJ2-1
clone_size: .
d_call: .
v_call: TRBV7-9

cdr3_aa: CASSLAQIGGRGEQFF
cdr3_nt: TGTGCCAGCAGCCTCGCCCAAATAGGAGGGAGGGGTGAGCAGTTCTTC
j_call: TRBJ2-1
clone_size: .
d_call: TRBD2
v_call: TRBV4-2

cdr3_aa: CASSDRLNTGELFF
cdr3_nt: TGTGCCAGCAGTGACAGATTGAACACCGGGGAGCTGTTTTTT
j_call: TRBJ2-2
clone_size: .
d_call: .
v_call: TRBV2

cdr3_aa: CASSPWTDEDEKLFF
cdr3_nt: TGTGCCAGCAGTCCTTGGACAGATGAGGATGAAAAACTGTTTTTT
j_call: TRBJ1-4
clone_size: few
d_call: .
v_call: TRBV27

cdr3_aa: CASSLALWNTGELFF
cdr3_nt: TGTGCCAGCAGCTTAGCCTTATGGAACACCGGGGAGCTGTTTTTT
j_call: TRBJ2-2
clone_size: .
d_call: .
v_call: TRBV7-2

cdr3_aa: CASQGFTNEKLFF
cdr3_nt: TGTGCCAGTCAGGGATTCACTAATGAAAAACTGTTTTTT
j_call: TRBJ1-4
clone_size: .
d_call: .
v_call: TRBV7-9

cdr3_aa: CASSQYDGPYNEQFF
cdr3_nt: TGCGCCAGCAGCCAGTACGATGGGCCCTACAATGAGCAGTTCTTC
j_call: TRBJ2-1
clone_size: .
d_call: .
v_call: TRBV4-1

cdr3_aa: CASSLDGTDTQYF
cdr3_nt: TGTGCCAGCAGCTTAGATGGGACAGATACGCAGTATTTT
j_call: TRBJ2-3
clone_size: .
d_call: .
v_call: TRBV7-2

cdr3_aa: CASSELPQDLDYGYTF
cdr3_nt: TGTGCCAGCAGTGAACTTCCACAAGACCTAGACTATGGCTACACCTTC
j_call: TRBJ1-2
clone_size: .
d_call: .
v_call: TRBV6-9

cdr3_aa: CASSQDQGGGYEQYF
cdr3_nt: TGCGCCAGCAGCCAAGATCAAGGGGGAGGCTACGAGCAGTACTTC
j_call: TRBJ2-7
clone_size: .
d_call: .
v_call: TRBV4-3

cdr3_aa: CASRGPPGYRLFF
cdr3_nt: TGTGCCAGTAGAGGGCCCCCGGGGTACAGACTGTTTTTT
j_call: TRBJ1-4
clone_size: .
d_call: .
v_call: TRBV6-1

cdr3_aa: CASTDNGNTEAFF
cdr3_nt: TGTGCCAGCACAGACAATGGGAACACTGAAGCTTTCTTT
j_call: TRBJ1-1
clone_size: .
d_call: .
v_call: TRBV28

cdr3_aa: CASSLGLLAAYSTDTQYF
cdr3_nt: TGTGCCAGCAGCTTAGGGCTATTGGCAGCTTATAGCACAGATACGCAGTATTTT
j_call: TRBJ2-3
clone_size: .
d_call: .
v_call: TRBV7-2

cdr3_aa: CASSIGRGETQYF
cdr3_nt: TGTGCCAGTAGTATTGGCAGAGGGGAGACCCAGTACTTC
j_call: TRBJ2-5
clone_size: .
d_call: .
v_call: TRBV19

cdr3_aa: CALGEDQNIQYF
cdr3_nt: TGTGCCTTGGGGGAGGACCAAAACATTCAGTACTTC
j_call: TRBJ2-4
clone_size: few
d_call: .
v_call: TRBV7-8

cdr3_aa: CSVLGYQETQYF
cdr3_nt: TGCAGCGTGCTAGGGTACCAAGAGACCCAGTACTTC
j_call: TRBJ2-5
clone_size: .
d_call: .
v_call: TRBV29-1

cdr3_aa: CASSLAEGGGGNTIYF
cdr3_nt: TGCGCCAGCAGCTTGGCGGAGGGTGGAGGTGGAAACACCATATATTTT
j_call: TRBJ1-3
clone_size: .
d_call: .
v_call: TRBV5-1

cdr3_aa: CASSLGQGAYEQYF
cdr3_nt: TGTGCCAGCAGCTTGGGACAGGGGGCCTACGAGCAGTACTTC
j_call: TRBJ2-7
clone_size: .
d_call: TRBD1
v_call: TRBV7-3

cdr3_aa: CASSEGLGADTQYF
cdr3_nt: TGTGCCAGCAGTGAAGGGCTGGGAGCGGATACGCAGTATTTT
j_call: TRBJ2-3
clone_size: .
d_call: .
v_call: TRBV27

cdr3_aa: CASRTAGQDSYEQYF
cdr3_nt: TGTGCCAGCAGGACCGCGGGACAGGACTCCTACGAGCAGTACTTC
j_call: TRBJ2-7
clone_size: .
d_call: TRBD1
v_call: TRBV28

cdr3_aa: CATSNSGKAEAFF
cdr3_nt: TGTGCCACCTCGAACTCGGGGAAAGCTGAAGCTTTCTTT
j_call: TRBJ1-1
clone_size: few
d_call: .
v_call: TRBV27